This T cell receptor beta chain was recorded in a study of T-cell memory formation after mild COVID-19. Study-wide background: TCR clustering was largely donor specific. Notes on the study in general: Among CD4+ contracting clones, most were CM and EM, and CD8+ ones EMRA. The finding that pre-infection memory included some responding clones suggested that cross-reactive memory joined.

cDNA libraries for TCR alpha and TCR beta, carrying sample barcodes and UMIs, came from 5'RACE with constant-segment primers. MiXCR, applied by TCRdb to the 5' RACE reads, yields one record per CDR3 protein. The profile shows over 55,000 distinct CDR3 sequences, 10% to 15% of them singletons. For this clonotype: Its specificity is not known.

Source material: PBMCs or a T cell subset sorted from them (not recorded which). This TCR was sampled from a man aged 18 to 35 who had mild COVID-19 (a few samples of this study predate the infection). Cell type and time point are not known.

CDR3 loop: CGLDGSSYEQYF. The CDR3 DNA is TGTGGGCTGGATGGGAGCTCCTACGAGCAGTACTTC. The chain uses TRBV30 and TRBJ2-7, with D maybe TRBD2 (5 bases). The CDR3 is 12 residues long. Germline V gives CDR1 GTSNPN, CDR2 SVGIG (reference sequence).